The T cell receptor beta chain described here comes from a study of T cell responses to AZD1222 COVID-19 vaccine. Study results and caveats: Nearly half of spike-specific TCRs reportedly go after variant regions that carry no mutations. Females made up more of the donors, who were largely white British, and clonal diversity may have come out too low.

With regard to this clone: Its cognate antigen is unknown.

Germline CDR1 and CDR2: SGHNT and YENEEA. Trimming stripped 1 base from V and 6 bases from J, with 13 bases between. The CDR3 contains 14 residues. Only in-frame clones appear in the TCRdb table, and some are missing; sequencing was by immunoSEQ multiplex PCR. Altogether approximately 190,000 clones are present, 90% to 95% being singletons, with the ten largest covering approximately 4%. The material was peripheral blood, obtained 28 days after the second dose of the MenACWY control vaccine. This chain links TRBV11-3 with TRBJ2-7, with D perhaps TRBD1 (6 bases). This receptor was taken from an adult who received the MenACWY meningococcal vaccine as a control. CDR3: CASSLARTGSEQYF. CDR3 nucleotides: TGTGCCAGCAGCTTAGCCCGTACAGGGAGCGAGCAGTACTTC.